The 7 T cell receptor beta chains given below trace back to one sample, sequenced in a study of blood T cell repertoires in COVID-19. Assay: immunoSEQ multiplex PCR; the TCRdb copy retains only in-frame clones and omits some. The table has 90,000 or so clones, roughly 90% seen once. Source material: peripheral blood. These receptors were taken from a man aged 60 to 69 with COVID-19, enrolled during active disease.

Note on this clone: One end of the junction does not line up with germline, which may come from a read error. This chain uses TRBV6-2 or TRBV6-3 with TRBJ2-7; D is possibly TRBD2 (6 bases). CDR3 length: 16 residues. CDR1 MNHEY and CDR2 SVGEGT come from the germline V gene. The CDR3 bases are TGTGCCAGCACTTACGGGGCCGGGAGTCCTCCCTACGAGCAGTACTTC. Translation gives CASTYGAGSPPYEQYF.

CDR3 sequence: CASSLDAGSSIEAFF. Written as DNA, the CDR3 is TGTGCCAGCAGCTTAGATGCAGGGTCTTCGATTGAAGCTTTCTTT. This chain joins TRBV11-3 and TRBJ1-1; possible D gene TRBD1, 5 bases. The CDR3 consists of 15 residues. The V end lost 0 bases, the J end lost 7 bases, and 15 bases lay between the germline ends. Germline V CDR1 and CDR2: SGHNT, YENEEA.

The chain combines TRBV7-2 with TRBJ2-7, with a weak D call TRBD1 (5 bases). Germline V gives CDR1 SGHTA, CDR2 FQGNSA. CDR3 size: 13 residues. V lost 0 bases and J 5 bases, leaving 8 bases between the germline ends. In nucleotides, the CDR3 is TGTGCCAGCAGCTTAGCGCAGGGCCACGAGCAGTACTTC. Its translation is CASSLAQGHEQYF.

The count of this clone is one. V and J are TRBV6-2 or TRBV6-3 and TRBJ1-2; tentatively, D is TRBD1 (5 bases). CDR1 is MNHEY, CDR2 SVGEGT, per germline. The V and J ends lost 6 bases and 6 bases respectively, with 14 bases between them. This CDR3 comprises 13 residues. Here the CDR3 reads CASSPERGDGYTF. CDR3 nucleotide sequence: TGTGCCAGCAGCCCCGAAAGGGGTGATGGCTACACCTTC.

The rearrangement links TRBV6-5 to TRBJ2-4; 7 nucleotides line up with TRBD2. The CDR3 is made up of 15 amino acids. V gave up 7 bases and J gave up 0 bases; unmatched junction bases: 6. In germline, CDR1 is MNHEY, CDR2 SVGAGI. For the CDR3, the DNA is TGTGCCAGCAAACCGGGACTACTAGCCAAAAACATTCAGTACTTC. It specifies CASKPGLLAKNIQYF.

This clone is a singleton in its sample. The rearrangement uses TRBV6-2 or TRBV6-3 and TRBJ2-7, with 10 bases matching TRBD1. This CDR3 is built from 17 residues. Unmatched junction bases numbered 10, after V lost 1 base and J lost 4 bases. Germline V gene data show CDR1 as MNHEY and CDR2 as SVGEGT. CDR3 loop: CASSYYPGQGIRYEQYF. The CDR3 coding sequence is TGTGCCAGCAGTTACTACCCGGGACAGGGGATTAGGTACGAGCAGTACTTC.

The rearrangement joins TRBV7-3 to TRBJ1-1; no clear D gene. The CDR3 runs 13 residues. V dropped 3 bases and J dropped 1 base, with 6 bases sitting between them. CDR1 SGHTA and CDR2 FQGTGA come from the germline V gene. CDR3 residues: CASSFPGNTEAFF. The CDR3 region has the DNA TGTGCCAGCAGCTTCCCAGGGAACACTGAAGCTTTCTTT.